Sequencing of this T cell receptor beta chain was carried out in a study of T cell responses to AZD1222 COVID-19 vaccine. Points from the study as a whole: Just a handful of people given AZD1222 tested seropositive at baseline.

Profiling relied on immunoSEQ multiplex PCR, and the TCRdb table lists in-frame clones only, not all of them. The sample includes more than 60,000 clones, about 83% seen only once; the top ten take roughly 1.3%. On this clone: The antigen remains unidentified.

CDR3 size: 13 residues. Germline loops: CDR1 MNHEY, CDR2 SVGAGI. The ends were cut back, 1 base at V and 7 bases at J, with 8 bases in the middle. This receptor was taken from an adult who received the AZD1222 COVID-19 vaccine. Sample: peripheral blood, taken 28 days after the second AZD1222 dose. The chain has TRBV6-5 and TRBJ1-5, with D maybe TRBD1 (5 bases). CDR3 nucleotide sequence: TGTGCCAGCAGTTACTGGCGGGGCCAGCCCCAGCATTTT. Translating it yields CASSYWRGQPQHF.